The sample holds one count of the clone carrying this T cell receptor (beta chain). Its antigen is as yet unknown. This record belongs to a study of T cells in localized non-small cell lung cancer. General study points: The study sequenced only one region of the tumor. As a result, intratumor heterogeneity could not be excluded and remains possible.

Germline CDR1 reads SGDLS; CDR2 reads YYNGEE. The V segment lost 4 bases and the J segment 4 bases; nucleotides outside the gene matches: 2. The CDR3 has 15 residues. Sequenced by immunoSEQ multiplex PCR; TCRdb stores in-frame clones only, minus some. Altogether 45,000 to 70,000 clones are present, 86% being singletons, with the ten largest covering approximately 5%. The V call is TRBV9, the J call TRBJ2-3, with TRBD2 identical over 14 bases. Sample: peripheral blood, taken before any cancer treatment. The source of this sequence is a woman aged 35-75 years with stage I lung adenocarcinoma. CDR3 bases: TGTGCCAGCAGCAAGACTAGCGGGAGGGCAGATACGCAGTATTTT. It encodes CASSKTSGRADTQYF.